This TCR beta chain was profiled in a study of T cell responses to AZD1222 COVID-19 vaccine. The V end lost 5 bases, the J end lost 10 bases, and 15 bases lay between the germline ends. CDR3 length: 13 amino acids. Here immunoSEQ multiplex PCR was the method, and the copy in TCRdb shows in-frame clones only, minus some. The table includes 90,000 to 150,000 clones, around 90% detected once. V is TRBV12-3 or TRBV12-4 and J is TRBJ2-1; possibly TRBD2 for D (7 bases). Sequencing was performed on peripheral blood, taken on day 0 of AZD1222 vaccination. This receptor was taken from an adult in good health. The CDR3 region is CASSASAGAEQFF. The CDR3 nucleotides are TGTGCCAGCAGTGCCTCGGCGGGGGCGGAGCAGTTCTTC.